What follows are 32 T cell receptor beta chains derived from one specimen sequenced in a study of blood T cells in healthy people across ages. Alongside a J-beta primer mix, a sample-barcoded 5' primer served in a second PCR lasting roughly 6 to 11 cycles. TCRdb re-called the 5' RACE reads with MiXCR, one entry per CDR3 protein. Here the sample spans 980,000 or so distinct CDR3 sequences, about 48% being singletons. The sample consisted of blood. The receptors originated from a man aged 25 to 40 in good health.

This rearrangement joins TRBV5-1 to TRBJ1-5; no reliable D call. The V gene lost 4 bases and the J gene lost 5 bases, with 10 bases spanning the gap. This CDR3 has 13 amino acids. The V gene's germline CDR1 is SGHRS and CDR2 YFSETQ. The CDR3 bases are TGCGCCAGCAGCCTCAACCCGGATCAGCCCCAGCATTTT. Its protein is CASSLNPDQPQHF.

This clonotype was observed a handful of times. The chain employs TRBV27 and TRBJ1-1; 7 bases are shared with TRBD1. The junction had 5 bases not matched to a gene; V was cut back by 3 bases and J by 4 bases. There are 14 residues in the CDR3. Germline V gene data show CDR1 as MNHEY and CDR2 as SMNVEV (reference sequence). The CDR3 here is CASSFDRATTEAFF. As DNA, the CDR3 is TGTGCCAGCAGTTTCGACAGGGCAACCACTGAAGCTTTCTTT.

This chain uses TRBV29-1 with TRBJ2-5; D is unclear. This CDR3 spans 12 amino acids. CDR1 and CDR2 from the germline V gene are SQVTM and ANQGSEA. The V gene lost 6 bases and the J gene lost 4 bases, with 12 bases spanning the gap. The CDR3 region is CSVVETLETQYF. CDR3 nucleotides: TGCAGCGTCGTAGAGACATTAGAGACCCAGTACTTC.

This clonotype was counted a few times. The J gene is TRBJ1-4, the V gene TRBV4-3, with 7 bases that match TRBD1. This CDR3 spans 17 amino acids. The germline V gene has CDR1 LGHNA and CDR2 YSLEER. V shed 0 bases, J shed 2 bases, and the junction held 6 bases outside the gene matches. CDR3 DNA sequence: TGCGCCAGCAGCCAAGAAAGGCCGGACAGGACTAATGAAAAACTGTTTTTT. Translated: CASSQERPDRTNEKLFF.

This clonotype was counted between two and nine times. The chain couples TRBV20-1 to TRBJ2-1; D is unclear. Trimming stripped 1 base from V and 7 bases from J, with 11 bases between. From germline, CDR1 is DFQATT and CDR2 SNEGSKA (reference sequence). The CDR3 loop spans 13 amino acids. The CDR3 region has the DNA TGCAGTGCTAGAGGGTGGGCTGAAAATGAGCAGTTCTTC. Residues: CSARGWAENEQFF.

In regard to this clonotype: A read error may be the cause here, since a much bigger clone is one base away. The CDR3 spells CASSNQGSSYNEQFF. CDR3 sequence (DNA): TGTGCCAGCAGTAACCAGGGGAGCTCCTACAATGAGCAGTTCTTC. This chain uses TRBV6-5 with TRBJ2-1; possible D gene TRBD1, 6 bases. CDR1 and CDR2 from the germline V gene are MNHEY and SVGAGI. Trimming removed 5 bases from V and 0 bases from J, with 11 bases in between. The CDR3 consists of 15 residues.

The V and J genes are TRBV5-1 and TRBJ2-1; TRBD2 might be the D (6 bases). Germline V gene lookup returns CDR1 SGHRS and CDR2 YFSETQ. The CDR3 is 17 residues long. V was clipped by 4 bases and J by 0 bases, with 17 bases between them. As DNA, the CDR3 is TGCGCCAGCAGCCCTGGGACTCTTATTCCCTCCTACAATGAGCAGTTCTTC. Encoded protein: CASSPGTLIPSYNEQFF.

This clonotype came up a few times. The gene calls are TRBV7-8 and TRBJ2-1; D is undetermined. The germline V and J ends were trimmed by 3 bases and 0 bases, with 18 bases remaining between them. Germline V gives CDR1 SGHVS, CDR2 FQNEAQ. This CDR3 region has 18 residues. CDR3 in amino acids: CASSLGSVLSLSYNEQFF. The CDR3 DNA follows: TGTGCCAGCAGCTTGGGCTCCGTGCTTTCCCTCTCCTACAATGAGCAGTTCTTC.

V gene TRBV3-1 combines with J gene TRBJ2-4; 7 bases align to TRBD2. The length of the CDR3 is 14 residues. CDR1 and CDR2 from the germline V gene are LGHDT and YNNKEL (reference sequence). V lost 0 bases, J lost 6 bases, and 2 bases stayed unmatched. CDR3 nucleotide sequence: TGTGCCAGCAGCCAAGATCTAGCGGTAAACATTCAGTACTTC. It specifies CASSQDLAVNIQYF.

This clonotype was seen more than once but under ten times. The V and J genes are TRBV6-5 and TRBJ2-5; D is uncertain. This CDR3 spans 15 amino acids. V was shortened by 6 bases and J by 1 base, with 15 bases between the two germline ends. The germline V gene has CDR1 MNHEY and CDR2 SVGAGI. The CDR3 DNA reads as TGTGCCAGCAGAATCTCCCCGGGCAGCCAAGAGACCCAGTACTTC. Translating it yields CASRISPGSQETQYF.

This sequence joins TRBV6-2 or TRBV6-3 and TRBJ1-5; tentatively, D is TRBD1 (6 bases). With 3 bases removed from V and 2 bases from J, the gap between germline ends came to 14 bases. Per germline, CDR1 MNHEY and CDR2 SVGEGT. The CDR3 covers 16 residues. CDR3 amino acids: CASSYSQGRRNQPQHF. The CDR3 DNA sequence: TGTGCCAGCAGTTATAGCCAGGGGCGACGCAATCAGCCCCAGCATTTT.

For the CDR3, the DNA is TGTGCCAGCAGTTCCACTAGCGGAGATACCTACGAGCAGTACTTC. As protein: CASSSTSGDTYEQYF. This rearrangement joins TRBV27 to TRBJ2-7; TRBD2 matches at 8 bases. The CDR3 is made up of 15 amino acids. V lost 4 bases, J lost 2 bases, and 7 bases stayed unmatched. The V gene's germline CDR1 is MNHEY and CDR2 SMNVEV (reference sequence).

V gene TRBV9 combines with J gene TRBJ2-1; TRBD2 is a possible D gene (5 bases). The CDR3 loop spans 14 amino acids. The ends were cut back, 4 bases at V and 7 bases at J, with 15 bases in the middle. CDR1 and CDR2 from the germline V gene are SGDLS and YYNGEE. The CDR3 sequence: CASSLEGMWNEQFF. CDR3 sequence (DNA): TGTGCCAGCAGCCTCGAGGGCATGTGGAATGAGCAGTTCTTC.

The chain uses TRBV5-1 and TRBJ1-2; perhaps TRBD1 as D (5 bases). Germline assignment: CDR1 SGHRS and CDR2 YFSETQ. Trimming removed 6 bases from V and 4 bases from J, with 19 bases in between. This CDR3 comprises 15 residues. CDR3 bases: TGCGCCAGCACTACAGGTGGAGGTTCTACCTATGGCTACACCTTC. Protein: CASTTGGGSTYGYTF.

The gene calls are TRBV4-2 and TRBJ1-2; no firm D call. Germline lookup yields CDR1 LGHNA and CDR2 YNFKEQ. The CDR3 is made up of 15 amino acids. Trimming stripped 1 base from V and 0 bases from J, with 9 bases between. The CDR3 region is CASSQGHGSNYGYTF. CDR3 bases: TGTGCCAGCAGCCAAGGTCACGGATCTAACTATGGCTACACCTTC.

This clonotype showed up just a few times. It may be a read error: a sequence one base away is much more abundant. The chain uses TRBV7-6 and TRBJ2-1, with D unclear. Between the trimmed V and J ends, which lost 3 bases and 7 bases, there was a span of 7 bases. CDR1 and CDR2 (germline): SGHVS, FNYEAQ. The CDR3 is 12 residues long. CDR3 nucleotide sequence: TGTGCCAGCAGCTTTACAGTGAATGAGCAGTTCTTC. Translation: CASSFTVNEQFF.

The V call is TRBV2, the J call TRBJ2-3; D not resolved. The CDR3 loop spans 13 amino acids. CDR1 is SNHLY, CDR2 FYNNEI, per germline. Trimming left V 3 bases short and J 5 bases short, with 9 bases between. CDR3 nucleotides: TGTGCCAGCAGTGAGGACGGTAGAGATACGCAGTATTTT. This gives the protein CASSEDGRDTQYF.

The chain uses TRBV11-3 and TRBJ2-7; 8 positions agree with TRBD1. V lost 6 bases to trimming and J lost 3 bases; unmatched junction nucleotides: 7. The germline V gene has CDR1 SGHNT and CDR2 YENEEA. CDR3 length equals 14 residues. CDR3 protein: CASRQDRGGYEQYF. The DNA of the CDR3 is TGTGCCAGCAGGCAAGACAGGGGAGGCTACGAGCAGTACTTC.

This clonotype appeared once. The rearrangement links TRBV20-1 to TRBJ1-5, with TRBD1 matching over 7 bases. This CDR3 spans 15 amino acids. The V gene end was trimmed by 6 bases and the J gene end by 0 bases; junction bases not matched to a gene: 8. The germline V gene has CDR1 DFQATT and CDR2 SNEGSKA (reference sequence). The CDR3 sequence: CSARDSEYSNQPQHF. CDR3 nucleotides: TGCAGTGCCCGGGACAGCGAGTATAGCAATCAGCCCCAGCATTTT.

V is TRBV15 and J is TRBJ1-2, with 7 bases identical to TRBD1. The germline CDR1 and CDR2 sequences are LNHNV and YYDKDF (reference sequence). This CDR3 spans 15 amino acids. J gave up 4 bases and V 1 base, and 6 bases lay outside the gene matches. The CDR3 bases are TGTGCCACCAGCAGAGTGCCAGGGGGGACCTATGGCTACACCTTC. Protein: CATSRVPGGTYGYTF.

The rearrangement links TRBV4-2 to TRBJ2-3; the D call may be TRBD1 or TRBD2 (5 bases each). CDR1 is LGHNA and CDR2 is YNFKEQ in the germline V gene. CDR3 size: 16 residues. The ends were cut back, 0 bases at V and 1 base at J, with 11 bases in the middle. CDR3 coding DNA: TGTGCCAGCAGCCAAGATTGGGGGAAAGGCACAGATACGCAGTATTTT. Amino acid sequence: CASSQDWGKGTDTQYF.

The rearrangement joins TRBV12-3 or TRBV12-4 to TRBJ1-1; D ambiguous. CDR3 length: 14 amino acids. Trimming took 8 bases from V and 11 from J, leaving 24 bases between them. The CDR3 DNA reads as TGTGCCAGCTCGGCGGGCCTACTGCCCCTTCGCGCTTTCTTT. Translating it yields CASSAGLLPLRAFF.

The J gene is TRBJ2-3, the V gene TRBV5-1; weak D call: TRBD2 (6 bases). Germline-derived CDR1 and CDR2 are SGHRS and YFSETQ. This CDR3 has 16 residues. Trimming cost V 0 bases and J 4 bases, with 15 bases left between them. The CDR3 region is CASSLGGGASADTQYF. The CDR3 DNA follows: TGCGCCAGCAGCTTGGGCGGAGGGGCTAGCGCAGATACGCAGTATTTT.

The chain combines TRBV20-1 with TRBJ2-3, with D unclear. Germline CDR1 DFQATT, CDR2 SNEGSKA (reference sequence). V lost 2 bases and J 6 bases, leaving 9 bases between the germline ends. The CDR3 runs 12 residues. The CDR3: CSARPAPDTQYF. Here the CDR3 DNA reads TGCAGTGCTAGACCGGCCCCGGATACGCAGTATTTT.

The genes are TRBV2 and TRBJ2-3; D gene uncertain. The CDR3 covers 16 residues. V was shortened by 2 bases and J by 0 bases, with 12 bases between the two germline ends. CDR1 is SNHLY and CDR2 is FYNNEI in the germline V gene. The CDR3 here is CASSEIAATSTDTQYF. The CDR3, as DNA: TGTGCCAGCAGTGAAATCGCGGCTACTAGCACAGATACGCAGTATTTT.

The rearrangement links TRBV3-1 to TRBJ2-3; D is unclear. Trimming left V 8 bases short and J 9 bases short, with 12 bases between. CDR3 length equals 11 residues. The germline V gene encodes CDR1 LGHDT and CDR2 YNNKEL (reference sequence). CDR3: CASETGYTQYF. CDR3 coding DNA: TGTGCCAGCGAGACTGGGTACACGCAGTATTTT.

This clonotype showed up many times. The chain is built from TRBV3-1 and TRBJ2-6; D is uncertain. CDR1 is LGHDT, CDR2 YNNKEL, per germline (reference sequence). The CDR3 is made up of 15 amino acids. V lost 6 bases and J lost 2, with 11 bases in between. The CDR3 region is CASSLRSAGANVLTF. CDR3 sequence (DNA): TGTGCCAGCAGTCTCCGTTCCGCTGGGGCCAACGTCCTGACTTTC. The entire variable domain, with the rest obtained from reference TRBV3-1 and TRBJ2-6, is as follows: DTAVSQTPKYLVTQMGNDKSIKCEQNLGHDTMYWYKQDSKKFLKIMFSYNNKELIINETVPNRFSPKSPDKAHLNLHINSLELGDSAVYFCASSLRSAGANVLTFGAGSRLTVL.

J is TRBJ1-1 and V is TRBV18, with D possibly matching TRBD1 (5 bases). The germline V gene has CDR1 KGHSH and CDR2 LQKENI. Trimming left V 3 bases short and J 4 bases short, with 18 bases between. The CDR3 is 16 amino acids. CDR3 coding DNA: TGTGCCAGCTCACCGAGGACCGACGCGAGGGGCACTGAAGCTTTCTTT. It is translated as CASSPRTDARGTEAFF.

The rearrangement links TRBV4-3 to TRBJ2-1; D unresolved. The germline V gene encodes CDR1 LGHNA and CDR2 YSLEER. The germline V and J ends were trimmed by 0 bases and 2 bases, with 5 bases remaining between them. There are 14 residues in the CDR3. The CDR3 here is CASSQESPYNEQFF. In nucleotides, the CDR3 is TGCGCCAGCAGCCAAGAGAGTCCCTACAATGAGCAGTTCTTC.

This clonotype was picked up many times. This chain links TRBV6-1 with TRBJ2-2; the match to TRBD1 covers 7 bases. Trimming cost V 2 bases and J 2 bases; bases outside gene matches: 5. CDR3 length: 16 amino acids. Per the germline V gene, CDR1 is MNHNS and CDR2 is SASEGT. This CDR3 is CASSERQGVNTGELFF. Written as DNA, the CDR3 is TGTGCCAGCAGTGAACGGCAGGGGGTTAACACCGGGGAGCTGTTTTTT.

The genes are TRBV4-3 and TRBJ2-1; 7 positions match TRBD2. V gave up 6 bases and J gave up 6 bases; unmatched junction bases: 5. Germline CDR1 LGHNA, CDR2 YSLEER. The CDR3 spans 13 residues. Here the CDR3 DNA reads TGCGCCAGCAGTCTCTGGGGGGGCAATGAGCAGTTCTTC. Amino acid sequence: CASSLWGGNEQFF.

This clonotype was counted only a few times. The chain uses TRBV4-1 and TRBJ1-5, with D perhaps matching TRBD1 (5 bases). This CDR3 region has 15 residues. Germline CDR1 reads MGHRA; CDR2 reads YSYEKL. V gave up 0 bases and J gave up 6 bases, with 12 bases separating them. CDR3 protein: CASSQDRPGFQPQHF. The CDR3 bases are TGCGCCAGCAGCCAAGATCGTCCAGGGTTTCAGCCCCAGCATTTT.